This is a list of T cell receptor beta chains from one sample in a study of beta chain features in type 1 diabetes. The protocol was immunoSEQ multiplex PCR, while the TCRdb copy is restricted to in-frame clones and leaves out a portion. The sample consists of over 150,000 clones, around 8% of them appearing once. Sequencing was performed on central memory CD4+ T cells from blood. Receptor source: a man aged 18 to 29 in good health. The CDR3 runs from the conserved cysteine through the conserved F or W. Each record gives: D gene, CDR3 length, clone size, V gene, J gene, CDR3 DNA, CDR3 protein. A D gene is named only where the DNA matches it firmly. Size is stated for part of the rows, as once, few or many counts, or as a class when the clone is expanded.

.,17,.,TRBV28,TRBJ2-7,TGTGCCAGCAGTCTCTGGGGAGCGGGTGATACCTCCTACGAGCAGTACTTC,CASSLWGAGDTSYEQYF
TRBD1,13,few,TRBV19,TRBJ1-1,TGTGCCAGTTCACAGGGGCCCGGGGCTGAAGCTTTCTTT,CASSQGPGAEAFF
.,15,.,TRBV7-2,TRBJ2-2,TGTGCCAGCAGCTCCGACAGGCCGAACACCGGGGAGCTGTTTTTT,CASSSDRPNTGELFF
.,16,.,TRBV7-9,TRBJ2-5,TGTGCCAGCAGCTCCTTCGGGGGTAAGAGTTCTGAGACCCAGTACTTC,CASSSFGGKSSETQYF
.,14,few,TRBV9,TRBJ2-3,TGTGCCAGCGGGAGGATGATTAGCACAGATACGCAGTATTTT,CASGRMISTDTQYF
.,16,few,TRBV5-1,TRBJ2-2,TGCGCCAGCAGCTTGGCCGGTAGTAGAAACACCGGGGAGCTGTTTTTT,CASSLAGSRNTGELFF
.,13,.,TRBV30,TRBJ1-4,TGTGCCTGGACCTTACAGTTTAATGAAAAACTGTTTTTT,CAWTLQFNEKLFF
.,14,.,TRBV29-1,TRBJ1-1,TGCAGCGTTGAAGGGGGGGGAGGGGCCACTGAAGCTTTCTTT,CSVEGGGGATEAFF
.,14,.,TRBV12-5,TRBJ2-3,TGTGCTAGTGGTTTGTCTAGCGGCACAGATACGCAGTATTTT,CASGLSSGTDTQYF
TRBD2,18,.,TRBV7-2,TRBJ2-3,TGTGCCAGCAGCTTAAGACTAGCGGGGGGGCCGGGTACAGATACGCAGTATTTT,CASSLRLAGGPGTDTQYF
.,16,.,TRBV4-2,TRBJ1-1,TGTGCCAGCAGCCAAGAGGCACAGGGACCCAACACTGAAGCTTTCTTT,CASSQEAQGPNTEAFF
.,14,few,TRBV7-2,TRBJ1-6,TGTGCCAGCAGCTTAGGGGCCCCCTATTCACCCCTCCACTTT,CASSLGAPYSPLHF
TRBD1,13,.,TRBV5-4,TRBJ1-2,TGTGCCAGCAGCGGGACAGGGGGCGGTGGCTACACCTTC,CASSGTGGGGYTF
.,15,few,TRBV5-5,TRBJ2-7,TGTGCCAGCAGCTTGGTGGCTAGTAACTCCTACGAGCAGTACTTC,CASSLVASNSYEQYF
.,12,few,TRBV28,TRBJ2-2,TGTGCCAGCGACAGGAACACCGGGGAGCTGTTTTTT,CASDRNTGELFF
.,16,many,TRBV7-9,TRBJ2-5,TGTGCCAGCAGCTTAGTTCCTAGCGCGTACCAAGAGACCCAGTACTTC,CASSLVPSAYQETQYF
TRBD1,16,.,TRBV6-5,TRBJ2-7,TGTGCCAGCAGTTACCTTCTTGCGGGACAGGGAGGCGAGCAGTACTTC,CASSYLLAGQGGEQYF
.,11,.,TRBV6-1,TRBJ2-2,TGTGCCAGCAAAAATAACGGGGAGCTGTTTTTT,CASKNNGELFF
.,13,.,TRBV27,TRBJ1-1,TGTGCCATCTGGGCCGGACATATTTCTGAAGCTTTCTTT,CAIWAGHISEAFF
.,13,many,TRBV30,TRBJ1-5,TGTGCCTGGAGTGGCAGAAGCAATCAGCCCCAGCATTTT,CAWSGRSNQPQHF
TRBD1,13,few,TRBV4-3,TRBJ1-1,TGCGCCAGCGGGACAGGGGAGAACACTGAAGCTTTCTTT,CASGTGENTEAFF
TRBD2,15,few,TRBV5-1,TRBJ2-7,TGCGCCAGCAGCTACATAGCGGGAGCCTTCTACGAGCAGTACTTC,CASSYIAGAFYEQYF
TRBD2,15,.,TRBV27,TRBJ2-3,TGTGCCAGCAGTCGAGCGGGGGATCGGACAGATACGCAGTATTTT,CASSRAGDRTDTQYF
.,14,.,TRBV5-4,TRBJ1-1,TGTGCCAGCAGCCCTCCGGGTTCCCTAACTGAAGCTTTCTTT,CASSPPGSLTEAFF
.,15,.,TRBV18,TRBJ2-1,TGTGCCAGCTCACCACCGGGGGGGCTCAACAATGAGCAGTTCTTC,CASSPPGGLNNEQFF
TRBD1,15,many,TRBV28,TRBJ2-3,TGTGCCAGCAGTTCTCCCGGGGACAGGGTAGATACGCAGTATTTT,CASSSPGDRVDTQYF
TRBD1,14,few,TRBV4-3,TRBJ1-2,TGCGCCAGCAGCCATGACAGGGGTAAATATGGCTACACCTTC,CASSHDRGKYGYTF
TRBD2,15,.,TRBV11-1,TRBJ2-7,TGTGCCAGCAGCTTAGCAAGTCTAGCGGGACGCGAGCAGTACTTC,CASSLASLAGREQYF
.,14,.,TRBV4-3,TRBJ2-7,TGCGCCAGCAGCCAAGATCTGGTGAGCTACGAGCAGTACTTC,CASSQDLVSYEQYF
.,11,many,TRBV7-2,TRBJ2-7,TGTGCCAGCAGCCCTTCAGACGAGCAGTACTTC,CASSPSDEQYF
TRBD2,19,many,TRBV9,TRBJ2-1,TGTGCCAGCAGCGTAGGGTTGGGGGCTAGCGGGAACCCCTACAATGAGCAGTTCTTC,CASSVGLGASGNPYNEQFF
.,16,.,TRBV5-6,TRBJ2-7,TGTGCCAGCAGCTTGGAAGGGACATCGAGCTCCTACGAGCAGTACTTC,CASSLEGTSSSYEQYF
TRBD1,12,many,TRBV19,TRBJ1-2,TGTGCCAGTTCGCGACAGGGCTATGGCTACACCTTC,CASSRQGYGYTF
.,12,.,TRBV6-6,TRBJ2-7,TGTGCCAGCAGCCACCAACTCTACGAGCAGTACTTC,CASSHQLYEQYF
.,12,.,TRBV29-1,TRBJ2-2,TGCGGGGGGGGGCAGAACACCGGGGAGCTGTTTTTT,CGGGQNTGELFF
.,15,few,TRBV9,TRBJ1-2,TGTGCCAGCAGCCCCAAAGGGTGGGGAGACTATGGCTACACCTTC,CASSPKGWGDYGYTF
.,14,.,TRBV2,TRBJ2-2,TGTGCCAGCAGCCAGAGCATTGCGGGCGGGGAGCTGTTTTTT,CASSQSIAGGELFF
.,13,many,TRBV11-2,TRBJ2-1,TGTGCCAGCAGCTTTACCGGAGGGAATGAGCAGTTCTTC,CASSFTGGNEQFF
.,13,.,TRBV6-1,TRBJ1-2,TGTGCCAGCAGTGAAAGGGGGAACTATGGCTACACCTTC,CASSERGNYGYTF
.,14,.,TRBV10-3,TRBJ2-1,TGTGCCATCAGTGCCGGGGGGCTGGACAATGAGCAGTTCTTC,CAISAGGLDNEQFF